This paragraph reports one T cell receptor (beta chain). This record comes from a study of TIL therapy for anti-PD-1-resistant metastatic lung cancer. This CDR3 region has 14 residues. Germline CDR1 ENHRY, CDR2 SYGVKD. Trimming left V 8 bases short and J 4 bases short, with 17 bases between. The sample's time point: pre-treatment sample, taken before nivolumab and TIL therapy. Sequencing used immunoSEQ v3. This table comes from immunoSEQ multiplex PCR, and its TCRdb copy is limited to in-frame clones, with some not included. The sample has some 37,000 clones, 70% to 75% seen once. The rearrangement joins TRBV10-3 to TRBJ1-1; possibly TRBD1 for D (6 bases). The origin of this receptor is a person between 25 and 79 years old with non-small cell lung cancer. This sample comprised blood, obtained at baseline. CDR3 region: CAIGGAPEGTEAFF. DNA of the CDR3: TGTGCCATCGGGGGGGCCCCGGAGGGCACTGAAGCTTTCTTT.